Shown below are 20 T cell receptor beta chains from a single sample sequenced in a study of cytomegalovirus exposure and HLA in healthy donors. TCRdb keeps only in-frame clones here, not all; method: immunoSEQ multiplex PCR. This table holds 100,000 to 150,000 clones, around 94% found once. Sequencing was done on a sample of PBMCs. All receptors derive from a woman in her late teens or twenties in good health and CMV-seronegative.

This rearrangement joins TRBV5-6 to TRBJ2-7, with D perhaps TRBD1 (7 bases). This CDR3 comprises 16 residues. Germline loops: CDR1 SGHDT, CDR2 YYEEEE. Between the trimmed V and J ends, which lost 4 bases and 7 bases, there was a span of 24 bases. CDR3 sequence reads: CASSGGTEFGSREQYF. The CDR3 region has the DNA TGTGCCAGCAGCGGGGGGACAGAATTCGGCTCGCGGGAGCAGTACTTC.

This chain joins TRBV5-4 and TRBJ2-3, with TRBD1 identical over 9 bases. The V gene's germline CDR1 is SGHNT and CDR2 YYREEE (reference sequence). There are 15 residues in the CDR3. With 1 base clipped from V and 3 bases from J, the junction kept 3 bases outside the gene matches. This CDR3 is CASSLPGQGTDTQYF. The CDR3 DNA reads TGTGCCAGCAGCTTGCCGGGACAGGGAACAGATACGCAGTATTTT.

This chain links TRBV28 with TRBJ1-2; a possible D gene is TRBD1 (6 bases). Trimming took 6 bases from V and 0 from J, leaving 11 bases between them. Germline V gene sequence: CDR1 MDHEN, CDR2 SYDVKM. The CDR3 contains 14 residues. The CDR3 loop reads CASRRTATNYGYTF. CDR3 DNA sequence: TGTGCCAGCAGAAGGACAGCTACTAACTATGGCTACACCTTC.

The chain carries TRBV9 and TRBJ1-2, with unresolved D. Trimming stripped 4 bases from V and 13 bases from J, with 17 bases between. From germline, CDR1 is SGDLS and CDR2 YYNGEE. The CDR3 is made up of 12 amino acids. DNA for the CDR3: TGTGCCAGCAGCCTAGATAACAGACACCGCACCTTC. It codes for CASSLDNRHRTF. Full variable domain (missing parts from reference TRBV9 and TRBJ1-2): DSGVTQTPKHLITATGQRVTLRCSPRSGDLSVYWYQQSLDQGLQFLIQYYNGEERAKGNILERFSAQQFPDLHSELNLSSLELGDSALYFCASSLDNRHRTFGSGTRLTVV.

The chain joins TRBV11-2 to TRBJ2-3; D is unresolved. The CDR3 has 16 residues. Germline V gives CDR1 SGHAT, CDR2 FQNNGV. Trimming removed 7 bases at V and 0 bases at J, with 17 bases between. The CDR3 is CASTPRLGTSTDTQYF. The CDR3 bases are TGTGCCAGCACCCCTAGGTTGGGTACTAGCACAGATACGCAGTATTTT.

The genes are TRBV2 and TRBJ2-1, with 10 bases lining up with TRBD2. After removal of 11 bases from V and 9 bases from J, the junction contained 10 bases not matched to a gene. The CDR3 is 13 residues long. Germline CDR1 reads SNHLY; CDR2 reads FYNNEI. The CDR3 sequence is CAGRRTSGLEQFF. For the CDR3, the DNA is TGTGCCGGACGACGGACTAGCGGTCTTGAGCAGTTCTTC.

This chain uses TRBV28 with TRBJ2-3; TRBD2 matches at 13 bases. V lost 5 bases and J lost 4; bases outside the gene matches: 3. Germline V gene lookup returns CDR1 MDHEN and CDR2 SYDVKM. The CDR3 length is 15 residues. For the CDR3, the DNA is TGTGCCAGCAGTAGAGGACTAGCGGGAGCAGATACGCAGTATTTT. Translating gives CASSRGLAGADTQYF. The full variable domain, its missing parts supplied by reference TRBV28 and TRBJ2-3, is DVKVTQSSRYLVKRTGEKVFLECVQDMDHENMFWYRQDPGLGLRLIYFSYDVKMKEKGDIPEGYSVSREKKERFSLILESASTNQTSMYLCASSRGLAGADTQYFGPGTRLTVL.

The V gene is TRBV30, the J gene TRBJ1-2; D unresolved. The V gene's germline CDR1 is GTSNPN and CDR2 SVGIG (reference sequence). The V end was cut by 4 bases, the J end by 4 bases, with 13 bases between. This CDR3 contains 13 residues. CDR3 nucleotide sequence: TGTGCCTGGAATCAGAACCACCGCTATGGCTACACCTTC. Translating gives CAWNQNHRYGYTF.

The genes are TRBV2 and TRBJ1-5; D remains unclear. This CDR3 spans 13 amino acids. The germline V gene has CDR1 SNHLY and CDR2 FYNNEI. Trimming shortened V by 3 bases and J by 8 bases, and 11 bases separated the two germline ends. CDR3 loop: CASSERPLEPQHF. The CDR3 DNA reads as TGTGCCAGCAGTGAGCGTCCGCTGGAGCCCCAGCATTTT.

The chain carries TRBV30 and TRBJ2-7; maybe TRBD1 (7 bases). Deletions cut 8 bases from V and 5 bases from J, with 19 bases between. This CDR3 is built from 13 residues. Germline-derived CDR1 and CDR2 are GTSNPN and SVGIG (reference sequence). CDR3 residues: CAGAAGQTHEQYF. As DNA, the CDR3 is TGTGCCGGAGCCGCGGGACAGACCCACGAGCAGTACTTC.

Remarks on this clone: Compared with germline, one end of the junction differs, possibly owing to a read error. The chain employs TRBV30 and TRBJ2-1, with 7 bases that match TRBD1. The CDR3 sequence is 11 residues long. From germline, CDR1 is GTSNPN and CDR2 SVGIG (reference sequence). The CDR3 DNA is TGTGCCTGGAGTGTACTTGGACAGGTTATCTTC. As protein: CAWSVLGQVIF. Full variable domain (rest looked up from reference TRBV30 and TRBJ2-1): SQTIHQWPATLVQPVGSPLSLECTVEGTSNPNLYWYRQAAGRGLQLLFYSVGIGQISSEVPQNLSASRPQDRQFILSSKKLLLSDSGFYLCAWSVLGQVIFGPGTRLTVL.

The chain uses TRBV30 and TRBJ2-7; D is possibly TRBD2 (5 bases). Germline V gene lookup returns CDR1 GTSNPN and CDR2 SVGIG (reference sequence). The CDR3 loop spans 15 amino acids. V was trimmed by 2 bases and J by 3 bases, leaving 17 bases between them. The CDR3: CAWSPKLGSDYEQYF. CDR3 coding DNA: TGTGCCTGGAGTCCTAAACTGGGTAGCGACTACGAGCAGTACTTC.

The chain carries TRBV28 and TRBJ2-7; D is undetermined. Germline V gene lookup returns CDR1 MDHEN and CDR2 SYDVKM. CDR3 length: 12 residues. V lost 6 bases, J lost 4 bases, and 10 bases lay in between. This chain's CDR3 is CASSSRVYEQYF. DNA of the CDR3: TGTGCCAGCAGCTCTCGCGTATACGAGCAGTACTTC.

The chain links TRBV27 to TRBJ1-5; 8 bases are shared with TRBD1. The germline V gene encodes CDR1 MNHEY and CDR2 SMNVEV (reference sequence). After removal of 3 bases from V and 2 bases from J, the junction contained 12 bases not matched to a gene. There are 18 residues in the CDR3. The CDR3 nucleotides are TGTGCCAGCAGTTTGTGGGGGGCAGGACAGGGCCGCAATCAGCCCCAGCATTTT. This translates into CASSLWGAGQGRNQPQHF.

The chain is built from TRBV4-1 and TRBJ2-1, with 8 bases aligning to TRBD2. The J segment lost 5 bases and the V segment lost 1 base, leaving 10 bases of the junction unmatched. The CDR3 runs to 17 residues. Looked up from germline, CDR1 is MGHRA and CDR2 is YSYEKL. As DNA, the CDR3 is TGCGCCAGCAGCCAAGCGCAAATACTAGCGGTCGACAATGAGCAGTTCTTC. This gives the protein CASSQAQILAVDNEQFF.

The V gene is TRBV9, the J gene TRBJ1-2, with D possibly matching TRBD1 (6 bases). V dropped 1 base and J dropped 7 bases, with 14 bases sitting between them. The CDR3 length is 14 residues. The germline V gene encodes CDR1 SGDLS and CDR2 YYNGEE. This chain's CDR3 is CASSVSGAPLGYTF. Written as DNA, the CDR3 is TGTGCCAGCAGCGTATCAGGGGCTCCCCTTGGCTACACCTTC.

The V and J genes are TRBV19 and TRBJ1-1; D is unclear. The CDR3 runs to 13 residues. Germline CDR1 reads LNHDA; CDR2 reads SQIVND (reference sequence). Trimming cost V 2 bases and J 0 bases, with 4 bases left between them. As DNA, the CDR3 is TGTGCCAGTAGTATACTACTGAACACTGAAGCTTTCTTT. Amino acid sequence: CASSILLNTEAFF.

The rearrangement uses TRBV2 and TRBJ1-3, with unresolved D. The CDR3 contains 12 residues. Germline CDR1 is SNHLY and CDR2 is FYNNEI. Between the trimmed V and J ends, which lost 8 bases and 2 bases, there was a span of 7 bases. CDR3: CASGLAGNTIYF. The CDR3 nucleotides are TGTGCCAGCGGCCTAGCTGGAAACACCATATATTTT.

V usage is TRBV5-4 and J usage is TRBJ2-5; 12 nucleotides match TRBD2. The V and J ends lost 0 bases and 0 bases, in that order; junction bases with no gene match: 0. The germline CDR1 and CDR2 sequences are SGHNT and YYREEE (reference sequence). The CDR3 length is 16 residues. This CDR3 is CASSLGTSGDQETQYF. For the CDR3, the DNA is TGTGCCAGCAGCTTGGGGACTAGCGGGGACCAAGAGACCCAGTACTTC.

The J gene is TRBJ2-2, the V gene TRBV10-3, with 10 bases fitting TRBD2. The CDR3 consists of 17 residues. Germline V CDR1 and CDR2: ENHRY, SYGVKD. Germline trimming cut 3 bases from V and 2 bases from J; bases unmatched to any gene: 6. The CDR3 loop reads CAISDTSGNINTGELFF. The CDR3 DNA follows: TGTGCCATCAGTGACACTAGCGGGAACATTAACACCGGGGAGCTGTTTTTT.